The rows below give T cell receptor beta chains drawn from one sample of a study of identical twins. One entry per CDR3 protein results from TCRdb running MiXCR on the 5' RACE reads. The repertoire has around 490,000 distinct CDR3 sequences, under 25% of them found once; the top ten carry about 0.48%. In addition, the sample was reused for a study of yellow fever vaccine responses in identical twins.

Specimen: CD4+ T cells sorted from blood. These receptors originate from a woman aged 18-29 years in good health. The CDR3 runs from the conserved cysteine through the conserved F or W. The order of the fields is D gene, clone size, V gene, J gene, CDR3 protein, CDR3 DNA. The D gene is left open where the match is weak. A clone size is listed for some rows: how often the clone was seen (once, few, many), or a class if it is expanded.

d_gene: .; abundance: few; v_gene: TRBV24-1; j_gene: TRBJ1-2; CDR3aa: CATSDFTGAYGYTF; CDR3nt: TGTGCCACCAGTGATTTTACAGGAGCATATGGCTACACCTTC
d_gene: TRBD2; abundance: few; v_gene: TRBV7-9; j_gene: TRBJ2-1; CDR3aa: CASSLASGIVNEQFF; CDR3nt: TGTGCCAGCAGCTTAGCTAGCGGGATTGTAAATGAGCAGTTCTTC
d_gene: .; abundance: few; v_gene: TRBV20-1; j_gene: TRBJ1-5; CDR3aa: CSAVEHGASNQPQHF; CDR3nt: TGCAGTGCTGTTGAACACGGGGCGAGCAATCAGCCCCAGCATTTT
d_gene: TRBD1; abundance: .; v_gene: TRBV6-5; j_gene: TRBJ1-1; CDR3aa: CASSYKGQGATEAFF; CDR3nt: TGTGCCAGCAGTTACAAGGGACAGGGGGCGACTGAAGCTTTCTTT
d_gene: TRBD1; abundance: few; v_gene: TRBV5-1; j_gene: TRBJ1-2; CDR3aa: CASSLATLGQNPNYGYTF; CDR3nt: TGCGCCAGCAGCTTGGCGACCCTGGGACAGAACCCTAACTATGGCTACACCTTC
d_gene: .; abundance: few; v_gene: TRBV7-9; j_gene: TRBJ2-3; CDR3aa: CASSAGGLGTDTQYF; CDR3nt: TGTGCCAGCAGCGCTGGGGGCCTCGGCACAGATACGCAGTATTTT
d_gene: .; abundance: few; v_gene: TRBV5-1; j_gene: TRBJ1-5; CDR3aa: CASRYFPGDNQPQHF; CDR3nt: TGCGCCAGCAGATATTTCCCCGGGGACAATCAGCCCCAGCATTTT
d_gene: TRBD1; abundance: .; v_gene: TRBV27; j_gene: TRBJ2-7; CDR3aa: CASSSDRSRYEQYF; CDR3nt: TGTGCCAGCAGTTCGGACAGGTCACGGTACGAGCAGTACTTC
d_gene: TRBD1; abundance: .; v_gene: TRBV28; j_gene: TRBJ2-7; CDR3aa: CASSPGDRAAYEQYF; CDR3nt: TGTGCCAGCAGCCCCGGGGACAGGGCCGCCTACGAGCAGTACTTC
d_gene: TRBD2; abundance: .; v_gene: TRBV20-1; j_gene: TRBJ2-5; CDR3aa: CSAGLAGRWQETQYF; CDR3nt: TGCAGTGCCGGACTAGCGGGCCGATGGCAAGAGACCCAGTACTTC
d_gene: .; abundance: few; v_gene: TRBV19; j_gene: TRBJ2-1; CDR3aa: CASSIEARGYNEQFF; CDR3nt: TGTGCCAGTAGTATAGAGGCCCGAGGGTACAATGAGCAGTTCTTC
d_gene: .; abundance: .; v_gene: TRBV11-1; j_gene: TRBJ2-2; CDR3aa: CASSPAWGAGDSVTGELFF; CDR3nt: TGTGCCAGCAGCCCAGCCTGGGGGGCAGGAGATTCGGTCACCGGGGAGCTGTTTTTT
d_gene: TRBD2; abundance: few; v_gene: TRBV18; j_gene: TRBJ2-1; CDR3aa: CASSPRSSGGPNEQFF; CDR3nt: TGTGCCAGCTCACCACGGTCGAGCGGGGGCCCAAATGAGCAGTTCTTC
d_gene: TRBD1; abundance: few; v_gene: TRBV5-1; j_gene: TRBJ1-6; CDR3aa: CASSRTGQNSPLHF; CDR3nt: TGCGCCAGCAGCCGGACAGGGCAGAATTCACCCCTCCACTTT
d_gene: TRBD1; abundance: few; v_gene: TRBV11-2; j_gene: TRBJ1-1; CDR3aa: CASSSRQGDNAEAFF; CDR3nt: TGTGCCAGCAGCTCCCGACAGGGAGACAACGCTGAAGCTTTCTTT
d_gene: .; abundance: few; v_gene: TRBV5-1; j_gene: TRBJ1-1; CDR3aa: CASSLDGGNTEAFF; CDR3nt: TGCGCCAGCAGCTTGGATGGGGGGAACACTGAAGCTTTCTTT
d_gene: .; abundance: few; v_gene: TRBV11-2; j_gene: TRBJ2-5; CDR3aa: CASSLSPTGKETQYF; CDR3nt: TGTGCCAGCAGCTTATCTCCTACAGGGAAAGAGACCCAGTACTTC